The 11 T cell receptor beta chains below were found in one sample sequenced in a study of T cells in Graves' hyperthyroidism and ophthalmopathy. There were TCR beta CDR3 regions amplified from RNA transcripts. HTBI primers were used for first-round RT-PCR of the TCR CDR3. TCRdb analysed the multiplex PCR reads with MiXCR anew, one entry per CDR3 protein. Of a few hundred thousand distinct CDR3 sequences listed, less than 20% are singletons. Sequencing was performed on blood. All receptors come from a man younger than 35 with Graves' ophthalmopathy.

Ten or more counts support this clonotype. The DNA for the CDR3 is TGCAGTGCTAGGGCGCTAGCGGGGACGAGCCCATACATAAGTGGGGACAATGAGCAGTTCTTC. This sequence encodes CSARALAGTSPYISGDNEQFF. The chain employs TRBV20-1 and TRBJ2-1; 9 bases map to TRBD2. The V segment lost 3 bases and the J segment 5 bases; nucleotides outside the gene matches: 26. This CDR3 has 21 amino acids. Germline-derived CDR1 and CDR2 are DFQATT and SNEGSKA (reference sequence).

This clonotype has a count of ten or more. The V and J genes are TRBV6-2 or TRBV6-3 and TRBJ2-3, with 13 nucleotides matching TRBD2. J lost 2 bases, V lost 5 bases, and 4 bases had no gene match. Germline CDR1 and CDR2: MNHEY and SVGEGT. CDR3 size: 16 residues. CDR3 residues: CASSSGLAGDTDTQYF. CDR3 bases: TGTGCCAGCAGTAGCGGACTAGCGGGGGACACAGATACGCAGTATTTT.

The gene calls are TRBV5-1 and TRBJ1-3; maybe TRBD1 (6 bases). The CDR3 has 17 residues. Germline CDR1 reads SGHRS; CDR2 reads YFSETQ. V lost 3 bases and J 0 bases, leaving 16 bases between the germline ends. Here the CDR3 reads CASSSSGAFSSGNTIYF. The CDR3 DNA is TGCGCCAGCAGCTCCTCAGGGGCGTTCAGCTCTGGAAACACCATATATTTT. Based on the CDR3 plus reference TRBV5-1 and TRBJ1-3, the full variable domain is KAGVTQTPRYLIKTRGQQVTLSCSPISGHRSVSWYQQTPGQGLQFLFEYFSETQRNKGNFPGRFSGRQFSNSRSEMNVSTLELGDSALYLCASSSSGAFSSGNTIYFGEGSWLTVV.

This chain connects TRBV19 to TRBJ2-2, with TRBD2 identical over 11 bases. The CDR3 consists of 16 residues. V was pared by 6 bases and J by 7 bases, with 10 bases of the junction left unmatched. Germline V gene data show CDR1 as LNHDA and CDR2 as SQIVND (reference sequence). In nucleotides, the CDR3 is TGTGCCAGTAGATTAATTAGCGGGGGGGCAAACGGGGAGCTGTTTTTT. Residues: CASRLISGGANGELFF.

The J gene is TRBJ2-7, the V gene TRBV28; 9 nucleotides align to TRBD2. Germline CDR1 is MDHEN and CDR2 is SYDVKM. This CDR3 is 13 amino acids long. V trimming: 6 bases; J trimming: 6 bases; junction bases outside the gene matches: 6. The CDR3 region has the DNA TGTGCCAGCAGCCCGGGGACTAGCAGCGAGCAGTACTTC. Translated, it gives CASSPGTSSEQYF. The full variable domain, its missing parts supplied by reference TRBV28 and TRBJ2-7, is DVKVTQSSRYLVKRTGEKVFLECVQDMDHENMFWYRQDPGLGLRLIYFSYDVKMKEKGDIPEGYSVSREKKERFSLILESASTNQTSMYLCASSPGTSSEQYFGPGTRLTVT.

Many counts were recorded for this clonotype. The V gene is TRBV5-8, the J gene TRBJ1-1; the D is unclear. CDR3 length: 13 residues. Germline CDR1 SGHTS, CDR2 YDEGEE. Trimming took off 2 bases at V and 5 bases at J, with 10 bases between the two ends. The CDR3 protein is CASSFRARTEAFF. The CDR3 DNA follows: TGTGCCAGCAGCTTTCGGGCACGGACTGAAGCTTTCTTT.

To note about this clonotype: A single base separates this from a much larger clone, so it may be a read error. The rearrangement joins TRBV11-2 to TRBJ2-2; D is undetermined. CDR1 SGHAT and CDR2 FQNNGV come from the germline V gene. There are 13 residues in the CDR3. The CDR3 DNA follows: TGTGCCAGCAGCTTAGCCTACACCAGGGAGCTGTTTTTT. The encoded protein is CASSLAYTRELFF.

The CDR3 coding sequence is TGTGCCAGTAAGGGCGACAGGGATCAGCCCCAGCATTTT. Amino acid sequence: CASKGDRDQPQHF. The V gene is TRBV19, the J gene TRBJ1-5; TRBD1 matches 7 bases. The CDR3 covers 13 residues. Germline CDR1 LNHDA, CDR2 SQIVND (reference sequence). V trimming: 7 bases; J trimming: 5 bases; junction bases outside the gene matches: 5.

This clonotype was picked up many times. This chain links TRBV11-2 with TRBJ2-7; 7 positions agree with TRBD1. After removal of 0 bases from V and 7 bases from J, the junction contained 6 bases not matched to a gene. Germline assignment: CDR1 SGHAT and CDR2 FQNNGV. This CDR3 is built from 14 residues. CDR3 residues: CASSLDDRVGEQYF. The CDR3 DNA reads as TGTGCCAGCAGCTTAGACGACAGGGTGGGTGAGCAGTACTTC.

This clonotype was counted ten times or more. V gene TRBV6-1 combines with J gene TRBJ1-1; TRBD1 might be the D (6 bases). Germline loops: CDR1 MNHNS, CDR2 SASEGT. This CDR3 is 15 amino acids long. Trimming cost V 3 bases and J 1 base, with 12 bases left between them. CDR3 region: CASSDRDRKNTEAFF. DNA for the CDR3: TGTGCCAGCAGTGACCGAGACAGGAAGAACACTGAAGCTTTCTTT.

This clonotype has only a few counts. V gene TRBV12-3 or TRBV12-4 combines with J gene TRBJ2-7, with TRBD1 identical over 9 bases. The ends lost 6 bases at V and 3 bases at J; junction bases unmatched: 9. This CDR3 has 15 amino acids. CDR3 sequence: CASSRQDRGFYEQYF. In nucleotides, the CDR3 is TGTGCCAGCAGCCGCCAGGACAGGGGATTCTACGAGCAGTACTTC.